These 15 T cell receptor beta chains came from one sample sequenced in a study of regulatory T cells in long-lasting Graves disease. CDR3-region Arm-PCR and iRepertoire HTBI primers produced the TCR beta libraries. MiXCR, applied by TCRdb to the multiplex PCR reads, yields one record per CDR3 protein. The sample has a few hundred thousand distinct CDR3 sequences, approximately 18% seen once. Time point in this sample: newly diagnosed GD, antithyroid drugs for less than 3 months. Making the TCR library involved RNA that had been extracted from PBMCs. These data are also associated with another study on T cells in Graves' hyperthyroidism and ophthalmopathy.

Sequences were derived from peripheral blood mononuclear cells (PBMCs), sampled at new diagnosis, from a patient treated with antithyroid drugs. These receptors originate from a woman in her twenties or thirties with Graves disease.

This clonotype was seen only a few times. The rearrangement uses TRBV5-1 and TRBJ2-2; a weak D match, TRBD1 (5 bases). The CDR3 runs to 14 residues. Germline CDR1 reads SGHRS; CDR2 reads YFSETQ. V was pared by 2 bases and J by 4 bases, with 9 bases between. The CDR3 loop is CASSFQGGTGELFF. CDR3 in DNA: TGCGCCAGCAGCTTCCAGGGTGGCACCGGGGAGCTGTTTTTT.

This chain connects TRBV6-2 or TRBV6-3 to TRBJ2-3; 8 bases are a match to TRBD1. This CDR3 region has 15 residues. After removal of 6 bases from V and 0 bases from J, the junction contained 5 bases not matched to a gene. The germline V gene has CDR1 MNHEY and CDR2 SVGEGT. The CDR3 is CASRRTGSSTDTQYF. The CDR3, as DNA: TGTGCCAGCAGGAGGACAGGGTCTAGCACAGATACGCAGTATTTT.

The chain uses TRBV20-1 and TRBJ1-1; the D gene is possibly TRBD1 (5 bases). V was cut by 6 bases and J by 2 bases, with 16 bases left in between. This CDR3 is built from 14 residues. Per germline, CDR1 DFQATT and CDR2 SNEGSKA (reference sequence). The CDR3 nucleotides read TGCAGTGCCTTCGTCGCAGGGAGTAACACTGAAGCTTTCTTT. Translated, it gives CSAFVAGSNTEAFF.

Ten or more counts support this clonotype. The chain uses TRBV6-1 and TRBJ1-2; 8 nucleotides agree with TRBD1. From germline, CDR1 is MNHNS and CDR2 SASEGT. V gave up 5 bases and J gave up 4 bases; unmatched junction bases: 9. The CDR3 runs 15 residues. For the CDR3, the DNA is TGTGCCAGCAGTAAGCGGACAGGGAAGATCTATGGCTACACCTTC. Its protein is CASSKRTGKIYGYTF.

This clonotype was found many times. The chain recombines TRBV6-2 or TRBV6-3 with TRBJ2-1, with D possibly being TRBD1 (5 bases). The CDR3 covers 20 residues. Trimming shortened V by 0 bases and J by 0 bases, and 21 bases separated the two germline ends. Germline CDR1 is MNHEY and CDR2 is SVGEGT. The CDR3 loop reads CASSYSRRGRVLPSYNEQFF. CDR3 coding DNA: TGTGCCAGCAGTTACTCCCGGAGAGGCAGGGTCCTCCCCTCCTACAATGAGCAGTTCTTC.

This clonotype came up many times. The chain combines TRBV19 with TRBJ1-1; 7 bases align to TRBD1. This CDR3 has 16 residues. Trimming at V came to 5 bases and at J to 3 bases, leaving 12 bases not matched to a gene. Germline lookup yields CDR1 LNHDA and CDR2 SQIVND (reference sequence). The CDR3 sequence is CASSLQRQGWDTEAFF. Here the CDR3 DNA reads TGTGCCAGTAGTCTCCAAAGACAGGGCTGGGACACTGAAGCTTTCTTT.

This clonotype was seen just once. The chain has TRBV18 and TRBJ2-7; the D is unclear. The length of the CDR3 is 14 residues. Per germline, CDR1 KGHSH and CDR2 LQKENI. Between the trimmed V and J ends, which lost 3 bases and 4 bases, there was a span of 13 bases. DNA of the CDR3: TGTGCCAGCTCACCCGACGGGTTGGTTTACGAGCAGTACTTC. Translated, it gives CASSPDGLVYEQYF.

This clonotype was observed a few times. This chain connects TRBV6-1 to TRBJ1-2; D is unclear. The germline V gene encodes CDR1 MNHNS and CDR2 SASEGT. CDR3 length equals 15 residues. Trimming pared 2 bases from V and 3 bases from J, leaving 13 bases between. The CDR3 region is CASSEKVDSDYGYTF. For the CDR3, the DNA is TGTGCCAGCAGTGAAAAAGTGGATTCGGACTATGGCTACACCTTC.

This chain connects TRBV6-5 to TRBJ1-4; D remains ambiguous. The CDR3 loop spans 14 amino acids. The germline V gene has CDR1 MNHEY and CDR2 SVGAGI. The ends were cut back, 2 bases at V and 8 bases at J, with 12 bases in the middle. This chain's CDR3 is CASSYLPTREKLFF. The CDR3 DNA sequence: TGTGCCAGCAGTTACCTACCCACTAGGGAAAAACTGTTTTTT.

This clonotype was seen many times. The chain recombines TRBV11-2 with TRBJ1-2; 7 bases are a match to TRBD1. CDR3 size: 15 residues. CDR1 is SGHAT and CDR2 is FQNNGV in the germline V gene. Trimming took 0 bases from V and 2 from J; bases not matched to a gene: 3. The CDR3 sequence is CASSLEPTGNYGYTF. CDR3 DNA sequence: TGTGCCAGCAGCTTAGAGCCGACAGGGAACTATGGCTACACCTTC.

The sample holds a few counts of this clonotype. This rearrangement joins TRBV4-1 to TRBJ2-7, with D perhaps matching TRBD2 (6 bases). V was pared by 3 bases and J by 5 bases, with 26 bases between. The CDR3 consists of 18 residues. The germline CDR1 and CDR2 sequences are MGHRA and YSYEKL. The CDR3 sequence: CASSQTSRGLHPIDEQYF. As DNA, the CDR3 is TGCGCCAGCAGCCAGACATCAAGGGGACTGCATCCTATCGACGAGCAGTACTTC.

This clonotype was detected ten times or more. The V call is TRBV5-5, the J call TRBJ2-3; D possibly matches TRBD1 or TRBD2 (5 bases each). The CDR3 covers 15 residues. From germline, CDR1 is SGHKS and CDR2 YYEKEE (reference sequence). Trimming left V 3 bases short and J 2 bases short, with 13 bases between. The CDR3 region has the DNA TGTGCCAGCAGCTCTGGGGACGGAGACACAGATACGCAGTATTTT. It yields the protein CASSSGDGDTDTQYF. Together with reference TRBV5-5 and TRBJ2-3, the CDR3 gives the full variable domain: DAGVTQSPTHLIKTRGQQVTLRCSPISGHKSVSWYQQVLGQGPQFIFQYYEKEERGRGNFPDRFSARQFPNYSSELNVNALLLGDSALYLCASSSGDGDTDTQYFGPGTRLTVL.

This clonotype was counted at least ten times. The chain links TRBV4-2 to TRBJ2-5; perhaps TRBD2 as D (7 bases). The germline CDR1 and CDR2 sequences are LGHNA and YNFKEQ. This CDR3 has 14 residues. Trimming left V 0 bases short and J 7 bases short, with 12 bases between. The CDR3 DNA sequence: TGTGCCAGCAGCCAAGATAGGGGGGGGGGGACCCAGTACTTC. Translation gives CASSQDRGGGTQYF.

This clonotype showed up just a few times. This chain connects TRBV6-1 to TRBJ1-6, with 9 bases identical to TRBD1. This CDR3 comprises 14 residues. CDR1 MNHNS and CDR2 SASEGT come from the germline V gene. J gave up 9 bases and V 8 bases, and 8 bases lay outside the gene matches. The CDR3 reads CASLRDRAFSPLHF. For the CDR3, the DNA is TGTGCCAGCCTCCGGGACAGGGCTTTTTCACCCCTCCACTTT.

The chain employs TRBV5-1 and TRBJ2-1, with TRBD1 as a possible D gene (5 bases). The V gene lost 2 bases and the J gene lost 8 bases, with 8 bases spanning the gap. Germline assignment: CDR1 SGHRS and CDR2 YFSETQ. CDR3 length: 12 residues. The CDR3 spells CASSLRGYEQFF. The CDR3 region has the DNA TGCGCCAGCAGCTTAAGGGGCTATGAGCAGTTCTTC.